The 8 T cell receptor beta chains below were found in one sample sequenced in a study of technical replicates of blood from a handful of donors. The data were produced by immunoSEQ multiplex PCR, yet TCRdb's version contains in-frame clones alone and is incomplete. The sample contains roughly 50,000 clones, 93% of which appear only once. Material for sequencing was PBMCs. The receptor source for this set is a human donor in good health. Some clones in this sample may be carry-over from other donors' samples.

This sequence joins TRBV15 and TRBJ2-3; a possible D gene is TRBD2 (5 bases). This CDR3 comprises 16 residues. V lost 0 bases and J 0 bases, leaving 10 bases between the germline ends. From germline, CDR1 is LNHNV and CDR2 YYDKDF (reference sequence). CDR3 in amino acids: CATSRDGLSSTDTQYF. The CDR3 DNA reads TGTGCCACCAGCAGAGATGGACTGTCTAGCACAGATACGCAGTATTTT.

CDR3 sequence reads: CASSEGQGRTYEQYF. The DNA of the CDR3 is TGTGCCAGCAGCGAGGGACAGGGGAGGACGTACGAGCAGTACTTC. The gene calls are TRBV9 and TRBJ2-7; TRBD1 matches at 10 bases. V shed 3 bases and J 4 bases; nucleotides not matched to a gene: 7. The CDR3 consists of 15 residues. The germline V gene has CDR1 SGDLS and CDR2 YYNGEE.

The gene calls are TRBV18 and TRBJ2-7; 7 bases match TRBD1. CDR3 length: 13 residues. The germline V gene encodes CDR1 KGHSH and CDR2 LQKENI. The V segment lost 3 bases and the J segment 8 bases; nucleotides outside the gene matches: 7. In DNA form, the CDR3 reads TGTGCCAGCTCACCCGGGACAGATCTTAAGCAGTACTTC. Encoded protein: CASSPGTDLKQYF.

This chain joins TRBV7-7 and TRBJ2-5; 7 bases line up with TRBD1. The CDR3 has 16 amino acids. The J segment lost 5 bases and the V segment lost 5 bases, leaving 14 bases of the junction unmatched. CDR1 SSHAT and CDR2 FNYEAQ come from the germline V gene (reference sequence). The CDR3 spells CASSPRTGIVWETQYF. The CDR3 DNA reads TGTGCCAGCAGCCCGAGGACAGGAATTGTTTGGGAGACCCAGTACTTC.

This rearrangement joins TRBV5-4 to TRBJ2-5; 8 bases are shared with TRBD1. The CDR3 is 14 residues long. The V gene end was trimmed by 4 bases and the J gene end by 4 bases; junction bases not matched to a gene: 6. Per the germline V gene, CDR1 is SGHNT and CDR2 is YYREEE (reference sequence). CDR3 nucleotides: TGTGCCAGCAGCCCAAAACAGGGGGGAGAGACCCAGTACTTC. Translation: CASSPKQGGETQYF.

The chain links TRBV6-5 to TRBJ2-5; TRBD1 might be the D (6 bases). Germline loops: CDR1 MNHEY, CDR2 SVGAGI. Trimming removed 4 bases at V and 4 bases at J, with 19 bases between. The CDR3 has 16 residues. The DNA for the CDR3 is TGTGCCAGCAGTTTAACGGGACAACTTTCTTCAGAGACCCAGTACTTC. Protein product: CASSLTGQLSSETQYF.

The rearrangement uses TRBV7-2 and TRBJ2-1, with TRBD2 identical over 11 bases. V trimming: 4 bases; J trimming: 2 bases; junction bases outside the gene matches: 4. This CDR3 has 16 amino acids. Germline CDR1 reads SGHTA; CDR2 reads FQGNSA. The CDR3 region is CASSSIAGGAYNEQFF. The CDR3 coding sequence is TGTGCCAGCAGCTCTATAGCGGGAGGGGCCTACAATGAGCAGTTCTTC.

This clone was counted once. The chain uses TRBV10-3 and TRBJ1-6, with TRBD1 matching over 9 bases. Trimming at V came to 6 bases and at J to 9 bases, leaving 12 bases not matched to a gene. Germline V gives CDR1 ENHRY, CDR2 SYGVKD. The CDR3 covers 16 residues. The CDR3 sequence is CAISRGLGQGGSPLHF. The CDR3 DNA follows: TGTGCCATCAGCCGAGGTCTGGGACAGGGAGGTTCACCCCTCCACTTT.